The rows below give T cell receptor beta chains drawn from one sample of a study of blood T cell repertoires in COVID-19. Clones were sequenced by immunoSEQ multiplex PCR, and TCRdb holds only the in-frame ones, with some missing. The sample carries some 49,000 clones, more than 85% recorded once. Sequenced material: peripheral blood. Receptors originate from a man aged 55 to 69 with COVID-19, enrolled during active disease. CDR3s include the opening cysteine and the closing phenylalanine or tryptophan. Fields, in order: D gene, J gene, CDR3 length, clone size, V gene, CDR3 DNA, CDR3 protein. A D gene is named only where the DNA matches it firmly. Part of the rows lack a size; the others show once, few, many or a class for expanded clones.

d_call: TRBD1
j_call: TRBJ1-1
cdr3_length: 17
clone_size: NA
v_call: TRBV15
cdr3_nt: TGTGCCACCAGCAGAGAAAGGAGACAGGGAATGAACACTGAAGCTTTCTTT
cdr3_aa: CATSRERRQGMNTEAFF

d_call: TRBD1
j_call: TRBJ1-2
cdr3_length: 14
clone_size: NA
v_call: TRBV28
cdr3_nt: TGTGCCAGCAGTATAAGACAGGGGGCAGCTGGCTACACCTTC
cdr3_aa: CASSIRQGAAGYTF

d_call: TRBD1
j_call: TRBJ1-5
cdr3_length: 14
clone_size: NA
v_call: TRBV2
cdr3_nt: TGTGCCAGCAGAGCCGGGACAGATAATCAGCCCCAGCATTTT
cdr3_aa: CASRAGTDNQPQHF

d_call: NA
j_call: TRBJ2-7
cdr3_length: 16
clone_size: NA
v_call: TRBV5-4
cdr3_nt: TGTGCCAGCAGCTTGGCGACAGGCCTGAGGGAAGCCGAGCAGTACTTC
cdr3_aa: CASSLATGLREAEQYF

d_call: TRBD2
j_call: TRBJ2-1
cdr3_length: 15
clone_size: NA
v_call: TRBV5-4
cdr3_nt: TGTGCCAGCAGCTTCCCTAGCGGGGCCCTATCGGAGCAGTTCTTC
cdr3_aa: CASSFPSGALSEQFF

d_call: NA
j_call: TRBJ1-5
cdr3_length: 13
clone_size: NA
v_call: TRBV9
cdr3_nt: TGTGCCAGCAGCGTAGGACAGAATCAGCCCCAGCATTTT
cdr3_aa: CASSVGQNQPQHF

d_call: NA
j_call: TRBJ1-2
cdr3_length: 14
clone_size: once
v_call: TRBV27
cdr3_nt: TGTGCCAGCAGTCCCGCGGGAGCTAACTATGGCTACACCTTC
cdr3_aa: CASSPAGANYGYTF

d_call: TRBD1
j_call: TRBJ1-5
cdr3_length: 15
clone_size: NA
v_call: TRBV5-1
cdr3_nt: TGCGCCAGCAGACCCGGGACAGGGGTCGATCAGCCCCAGCATTTT
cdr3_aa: CASRPGTGVDQPQHF

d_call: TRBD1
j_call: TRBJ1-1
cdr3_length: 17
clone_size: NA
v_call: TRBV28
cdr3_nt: TGTGCCAGCAGTGTCCCGGGAATGCAGGGGGCTAACACTGAAGCTTTCTTT
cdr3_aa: CASSVPGMQGANTEAFF

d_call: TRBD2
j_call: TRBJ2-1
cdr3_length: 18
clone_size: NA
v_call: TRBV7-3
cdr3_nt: TGTGCCAGCAGCTTATGGGGGACTAGCGGGAGCTCCTACAATGAGCAGTTCTTC
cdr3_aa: CASSLWGTSGSSYNEQFF

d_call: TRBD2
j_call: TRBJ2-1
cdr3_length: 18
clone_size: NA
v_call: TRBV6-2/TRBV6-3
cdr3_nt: TGTGCCAGCAGTTTCCGCGGACTAGTCTACAGCTCCTACAATGAGCAGTTCTTC
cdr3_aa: CASSFRGLVYSSYNEQFF

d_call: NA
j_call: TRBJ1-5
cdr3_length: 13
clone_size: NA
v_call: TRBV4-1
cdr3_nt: TGCGCCAGCAGCCAAGCTTTCTATCAGCCCCAGCATTTT
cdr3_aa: CASSQAFYQPQHF

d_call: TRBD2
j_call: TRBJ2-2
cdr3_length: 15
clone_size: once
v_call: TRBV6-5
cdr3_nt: TGTGCCAGCAGTTACTCGCCGGGAGGGACCGGGGAGCTGTTTTTT
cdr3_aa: CASSYSPGGTGELFF

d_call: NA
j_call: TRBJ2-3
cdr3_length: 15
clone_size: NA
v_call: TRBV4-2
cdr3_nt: TGTGCCAGCAGCCCCCCCGGGAGCGTTGGAGATACGCAGTATTTT
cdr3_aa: CASSPPGSVGDTQYF

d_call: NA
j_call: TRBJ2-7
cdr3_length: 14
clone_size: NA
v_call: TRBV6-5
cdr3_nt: TGTGCCAGGATAGGTAATAGGACAGACCACGAGCAGTACTTC
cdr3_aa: CARIGNRTDHEQYF

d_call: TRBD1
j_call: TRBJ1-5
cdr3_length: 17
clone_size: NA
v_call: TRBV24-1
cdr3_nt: TGTGCCACCAGTGATTCACCCGGACAGGGGGAGAATCAGCCCCAGCATTTT
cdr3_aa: CATSDSPGQGENQPQHF

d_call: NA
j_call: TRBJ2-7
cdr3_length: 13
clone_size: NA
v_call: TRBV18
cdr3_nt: TGTGCCAGCTCACCAGGGGACACTGGCGAGCAGTACTTC
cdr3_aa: CASSPGDTGEQYF

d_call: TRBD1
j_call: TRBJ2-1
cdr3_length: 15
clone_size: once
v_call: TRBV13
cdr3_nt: TGTGCCAGCAGCTCCGGACAGGGTTTCGTCGATGAGCAGTTCTTC
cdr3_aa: CASSSGQGFVDEQFF

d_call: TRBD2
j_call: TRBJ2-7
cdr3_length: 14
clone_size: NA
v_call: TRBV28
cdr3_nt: TGTGCCAGCCATGGGGAGGGACGGACCTACGAGCAGTACTTC
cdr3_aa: CASHGEGRTYEQYF

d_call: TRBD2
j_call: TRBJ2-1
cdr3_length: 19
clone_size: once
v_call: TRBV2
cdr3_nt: TGTGCCAGCAGTGAGAAACCCCTGGGGACTAGCGGGATTTACAATGAGCAGTTCTTC
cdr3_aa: CASSEKPLGTSGIYNEQFF

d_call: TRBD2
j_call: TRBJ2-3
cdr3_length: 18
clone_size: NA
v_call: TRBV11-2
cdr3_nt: TGTGCCAGCAGCTTAGGGTCTAGCGGGGGCCCCCTGAGGAATACGCAGTATTTT
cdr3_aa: CASSLGSSGGPLRNTQYF

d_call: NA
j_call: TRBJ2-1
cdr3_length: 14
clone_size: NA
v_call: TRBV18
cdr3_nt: TGTGCCAGCTCACCACAAGGGGGATACAATGAGCAGTTCTTC
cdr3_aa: CASSPQGGYNEQFF

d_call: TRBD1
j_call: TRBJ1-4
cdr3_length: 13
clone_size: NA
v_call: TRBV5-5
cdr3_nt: TGTGCCAGCACCACGACAGGGGAGGAAAAACTGTTTTTT
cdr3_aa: CASTTTGEEKLFF

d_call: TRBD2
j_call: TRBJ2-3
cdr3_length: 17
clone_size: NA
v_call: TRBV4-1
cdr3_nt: TGCGCCAGCAGCCAAGATGCGGGACTAGCGCGAACAGATACGCAGTATTTT
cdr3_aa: CASSQDAGLARTDTQYF

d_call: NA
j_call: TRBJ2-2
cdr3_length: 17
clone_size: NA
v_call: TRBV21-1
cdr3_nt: TGTGCCAGCCCCCAGGCCAGCGGGAGGTCATGCACCGGGGAGCTGTTTTTT
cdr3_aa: CASPQASGRSCTGELFF

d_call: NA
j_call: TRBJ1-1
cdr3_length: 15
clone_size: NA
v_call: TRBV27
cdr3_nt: TGTGCCAGCAGTTTTAGGGCCAGGGGGAACACTGAAGCTTTCTTT
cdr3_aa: CASSFRARGNTEAFF

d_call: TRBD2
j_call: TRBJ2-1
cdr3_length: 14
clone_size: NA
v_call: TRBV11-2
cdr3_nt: TGTGCCAGCAGCCCGAGCGGGGTTTACAATGAGCAGTTCTTC
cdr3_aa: CASSPSGVYNEQFF

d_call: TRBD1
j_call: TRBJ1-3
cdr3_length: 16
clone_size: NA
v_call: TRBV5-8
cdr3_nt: TGTGCCAGCAGCGGACGACAGGGCTTAGCTGGAAACACCATATATTTT
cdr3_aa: CASSGRQGLAGNTIYF

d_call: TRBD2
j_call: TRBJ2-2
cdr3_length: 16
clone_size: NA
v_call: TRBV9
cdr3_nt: TGTGCCAGCAGCGGGGGACTAGCGGGAGGGAGCGGGGAGCTGTTTTTT
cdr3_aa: CASSGGLAGGSGELFF

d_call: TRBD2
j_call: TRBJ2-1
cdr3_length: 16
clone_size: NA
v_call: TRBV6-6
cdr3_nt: TGTGCCAGCAGTTCCCGGGGACTAGCGGGTTACAATGAGCAGTTCTTC
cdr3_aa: CASSSRGLAGYNEQFF

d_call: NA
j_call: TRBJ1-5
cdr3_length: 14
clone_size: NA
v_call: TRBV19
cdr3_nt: TGTGCCAGTAGTATAGTAGGGGTAGATCAGCCCCAGCATTTT
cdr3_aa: CASSIVGVDQPQHF

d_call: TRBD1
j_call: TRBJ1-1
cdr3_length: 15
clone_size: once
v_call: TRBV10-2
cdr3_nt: TGCGCCAGCTCCTTGGCTTGGACAGGGAACACTGAAGCTTTCTTT
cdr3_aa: CASSLAWTGNTEAFF

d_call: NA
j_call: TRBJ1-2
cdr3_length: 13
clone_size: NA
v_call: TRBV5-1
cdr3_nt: TGCGCCAGCAGCTTGGCGGTTAACTATGGCTACACCTTC
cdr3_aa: CASSLAVNYGYTF

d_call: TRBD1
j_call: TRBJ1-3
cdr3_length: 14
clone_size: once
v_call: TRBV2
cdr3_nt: TGTGCCAGCACCCCAAACAGGGGTGGAAACACCATATATTTT
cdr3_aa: CASTPNRGGNTIYF

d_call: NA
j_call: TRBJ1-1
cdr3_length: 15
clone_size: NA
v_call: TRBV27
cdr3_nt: TGTGCCAGCAGTTTCTTGGCGAGGGAGCTGTCTGAAGCTTTCTTT
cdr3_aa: CASSFLARELSEAFF

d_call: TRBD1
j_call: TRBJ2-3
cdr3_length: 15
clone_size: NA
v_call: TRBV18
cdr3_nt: TGTGCCAGCTCACCACTGGGACAGGGCACAGATACGCAGTATTTT
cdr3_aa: CASSPLGQGTDTQYF

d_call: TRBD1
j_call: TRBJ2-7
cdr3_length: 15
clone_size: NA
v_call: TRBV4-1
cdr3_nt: TGCGCCAGCAGCCAGGACCCGGGACAGGGGATCAAGCAGTACTTC
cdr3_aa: CASSQDPGQGIKQYF

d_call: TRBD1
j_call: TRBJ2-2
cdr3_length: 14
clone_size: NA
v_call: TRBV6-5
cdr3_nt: TGTGCCAGCATGAAGCAGGGGGCGTCGGGGGAGCTGTTTTTT
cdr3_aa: CASMKQGASGELFF

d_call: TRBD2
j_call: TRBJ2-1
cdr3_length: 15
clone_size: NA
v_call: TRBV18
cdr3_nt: TGTGCCAGCTCACCGAGCGGGGGGGCGTACAATGAGCAGTTCTTC
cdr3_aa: CASSPSGGAYNEQFF

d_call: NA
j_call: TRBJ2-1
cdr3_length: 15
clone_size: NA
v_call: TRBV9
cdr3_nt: TGTGCCAGCAGCGTAGAGGGGGAATTCTACAATGAGCAGTTCTTC
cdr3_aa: CASSVEGEFYNEQFF

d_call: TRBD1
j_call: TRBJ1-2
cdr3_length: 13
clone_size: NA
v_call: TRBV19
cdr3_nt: TGTGCCAGTAGTATCGGGACAGTAAATGGCTACACCTTC
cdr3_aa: CASSIGTVNGYTF